Listed below are T cell receptor beta chains from one sample, sequenced in a study of identical twins. Via MiXCR, TCRdb re-called the 5' RACE reads, giving one row per CDR3 protein. The sample yields under 450,000 distinct CDR3 sequences, approximately 17% seen once. Input material: naive T cells sorted from blood. The receptors were gathered from a man aged 45-65 years in good health. Each CDR3 is given with its conserved first and last residue. D genes are given only for firm matches. Clone sizes are given selectively: once, few, many, or a class where the clone is expanded.

-,TRBV29-1,TRBJ2-3,-,13,CSVEGRNTDTQYF,TGCAGCGTTGAGGGAAGGAACACAGATACGCAGTATTTT
many,TRBV29-1,TRBJ2-3,TRBD2,14,CSVGPSGSTDTQYF,TGCAGCGTTGGCCCTAGCGGGTCCACAGATACGCAGTATTTT
many,TRBV7-8,TRBJ2-3,TRBD2,15,CASSPREGSTDTQYF,TGTGCCAGCAGCCCACGGGAGGGGAGCACAGATACGCAGTATTTT
-,TRBV9,TRBJ2-7,-,14,CASSPSVGLGEQYF,TGTGCCAGCAGCCCCTCGGTGGGTCTGGGTGAGCAGTACTTC
many,TRBV6-6,TRBJ2-5,-,13,CASSYRREETQYF,TGTGCCAGCAGTTACAGAAGGGAAGAGACCCAGTACTTC
many,TRBV20-1,TRBJ2-7,TRBD1,12,CSARTGADEQYF,TGCAGTGCCCGGACAGGGGCCGACGAGCAGTACTTC
few,TRBV9,TRBJ2-1,-,15,CASSVAGESYNEQFF,TGTGCCAGCAGCGTAGCGGGAGAGAGTTACAATGAGCAGTTCTTC
many,TRBV25-1,TRBJ1-5,TRBD1,15,CASSPGTGGIQPQHF,TGTGCCAGCAGTCCCGGGACAGGGGGGATTCAGCCCCAGCATTTT
many,TRBV5-1,TRBJ2-7,TRBD1,15,CASSLSPQGANEQYF,TGCGCCAGCAGCTTGTCCCCACAGGGGGCGAACGAGCAGTACTTC
few,TRBV7-2,TRBJ1-6,-,13,CASSLDANSPLHF,TGTGCCAGCAGCTTAGACGCTAATTCACCCCTCCACTTT
few,TRBV11-2,TRBJ2-7,-,12,CASSSMGHEQYF,TGTGCCAGCAGCTCAATGGGACACGAGCAGTACTTC
-,TRBV20-1,TRBJ1-2,-,15,CSARMGPGSDYGYTF,TGCAGTGCTAGGATGGGGCCAGGGAGTGACTATGGCTACACCTTC
-,TRBV10-3,TRBJ2-5,-,12,CASGRYQETQYF,TGTGCCAGTGGACGGTACCAAGAGACCCAGTACTTC
-,TRBV20-1,TRBJ2-4,-,17,CSARSGRPILNKNIQYF,TGCAGTGCTAGATCAGGACGTCCAATCCTAAATAAAAACATTCAGTACTTC
many,TRBV7-2,TRBJ2-1,TRBD2,16,CASSLGGTSSYNEQFF,TGTGCCAGCAGCTTAGGAGGGACTAGCTCCTACAATGAGCAGTTCTTC
-,TRBV18,TRBJ2-1,-,14,CASSPRTENNEQFF,TGTGCCAGCTCACCGCGGACAGAGAACAATGAGCAGTTCTTC
few,TRBV7-9,TRBJ2-7,-,15,CASSAQGGARPEQYF,TGTGCCAGCAGCGCCCAAGGGGGGGCACGACCCGAGCAGTACTTC
many,TRBV5-1,TRBJ1-1,-,13,CASSDTMNTEAFF,TGCGCCAGCAGCGATACAATGAACACTGAAGCTTTCTTT
-,TRBV5-4,TRBJ2-1,TRBD2,15,CASSLASGRGEEQFF,TGTGCCAGCAGCTTGGCCTCTGGGAGGGGAGAAGAGCAGTTCTTC
few,TRBV6-4,TRBJ2-1,TRBD2,14,CASPEVAGPDEQFF,TGTGCCAGCCCCGAGGTAGCGGGGCCAGATGAGCAGTTCTTC
-,TRBV4-3,TRBJ2-1,TRBD2,13,CASSQDRGGIPLF,TGCGCCAGCAGCCAAGATCGGGGGGGGATTCCTCTCTTC
few,TRBV27,TRBJ2-5,TRBD1,15,CASSSLSTGGETQYF,TGTGCCAGCAGTTCTCTTTCGACAGGGGGAGAGACCCAGTACTTC
many,TRBV6-2/TRBV6-3,TRBJ2-1,-,11,CASSLVQKQFF,TGTGCCAGCAGCCTTGTGCAAAAGCAGTTCTTC
-,TRBV7-8,TRBJ1-5,TRBD1,15,CASSLDRGVNQPQHF,TGTGCCAGCAGCTTGGACAGGGGGGTCAATCAGCCCCAGCATTTT
-,TRBV7-2,TRBJ2-2,TRBD1,18,CASSLGQQGAPNTGELFF,TGTGCCAGCAGCTTAGGGCAACAGGGGGCTCCGAACACCGGGGAGCTGTTTTTT
-,TRBV5-6,TRBJ2-2,-,14,CASSFGGIAGELFF,TGTGCCAGCAGTTTTGGGGGCATCGCCGGGGAGCTGTTTTTT
few,TRBV5-1,TRBJ2-5,-,15,CASRMRGAGQETQYF,TGCGCCAGCCGAATGCGGGGTGCTGGCCAAGAGACCCAGTACTTC
-,TRBV25-1,TRBJ2-3,-,14,CASTSRQGLNTQYF,TGTGCCAGCACCAGCAGGCAGGGCCTCAATACGCAGTATTTT
-,TRBV3-1,TRBJ1-3,TRBD1,17,CASSYFRDRGTGNTIYF,TGTGCCAGCAGCTATTTTAGGGACAGGGGCACTGGAAACACCATATATTTT
-,TRBV15,TRBJ1-2,TRBD1,18,CATSRPTGGLPKDYGYTF,TGTGCCACCAGCAGACCTACAGGGGGCCTCCCCAAGGACTATGGCTACACCTTC
many,TRBV4-1,TRBJ2-3,-,15,CASSQISDPADTQYF,TGCGCCAGCAGCCAGATCTCGGACCCGGCAGATACGCAGTATTTT
few,TRBV6-2/TRBV6-3,TRBJ2-3,-,16,CASSYSNFLGYDTQYF,TGTGCCAGCAGTTACTCGAATTTCCTGGGTTACGATACGCAGTATTTT
many,TRBV28,TRBJ1-1,TRBD1,16,CASRTSTGDIGTEAFF,TGTGCCAGCAGGACTTCGACAGGGGATATTGGAACTGAAGCTTTCTTT
-,TRBV7-9,TRBJ2-7,-,14,CASSRVNDIYEQYF,TGTGCCAGCAGCCGCGTAAATGACATCTACGAGCAGTACTTC
many,TRBV20-1,TRBJ1-4,-,15,CSARDSRGGNEKLFF,TGCAGTGCTAGAGATAGTCGGGGAGGTAACGAAAAACTGTTTTTT
many,TRBV15,TRBJ2-1,-,19,CATSHKGGGLTYSYNEQFF,TGTGCCACCAGCCACAAGGGGGGGGGCCTTACTTACTCCTACAATGAGCAGTTCTTC
-,TRBV12-3/TRBV12-4,TRBJ2-6,TRBD2,17,CASSLGGGSSGANVLTF,TGTGCCAGCAGTTTGGGGGGAGGGAGCTCTGGGGCCAACGTCCTGACTTTC
-,TRBV20-1,TRBJ1-5,-,16,CSAEGVPSGSNQPQHF,TGCAGTGCTGAAGGGGTCCCGTCGGGGTCCAATCAGCCCCAGCATTTT
-,TRBV27,TRBJ2-1,TRBD2,16,CASSLAGLAGGYEQFF,TGTGCCAGCAGCTTAGCAGGACTAGCGGGAGGGTATGAGCAGTTCTTC
-,TRBV5-1,TRBJ2-7,-,14,CASRLVSGSYEQYF,TGCGCCAGCAGGTTGGTGTCAGGGTCTTACGAGCAGTACTTC
few,TRBV7-8,TRBJ2-7,-,14,CASSLAVADYEQYF,TGTGCCAGCAGCTTAGCAGTAGCAGACTACGAGCAGTACTTC
-,TRBV3-1,TRBJ2-3,TRBD2,16,CASSQGLAGAVDTQYF,TGTGCCAGCAGCCAGGGACTAGCGGGAGCTGTAGATACGCAGTATTTT
-,TRBV5-1,TRBJ2-2,-,15,CASSLEARGAGELFF,TGCGCCAGCAGCTTGGAGGCCCGAGGGGCCGGGGAGCTGTTTTTT
-,TRBV15,TRBJ2-7,TRBD1,16,CATSRTGTGNSYEQYF,TGTGCCACCAGCAGGACCGGGACAGGGAACTCCTACGAGCAGTACTTC
-,TRBV6-5,TRBJ2-7,-,14,CASSYRGGEREQYF,TGTGCCAGCAGTTATCGAGGGGGGGAAAGGGAGCAGTACTTC
few,TRBV25-1,TRBJ2-7,-,15,CASSESGVLPYEQYF,TGTGCCAGCAGTGAATCAGGGGTGCTACCGTACGAGCAGTACTTC
-,TRBV7-9,TRBJ1-1,TRBD1,13,CASSSGGSTEAFF,TGTGCCAGCAGTTCAGGGGGAAGCACTGAAGCTTTCTTT
-,TRBV11-2,TRBJ2-3,TRBD1,17,CASSTTGGPSLTDTQYF,TGTGCCAGCTCCACCACAGGGGGCCCCTCTTTGACAGATACGCAGTATTTT
-,TRBV12-3/TRBV12-4,TRBJ1-3,-,14,CASSIGSSGNTIYF,TGTGCCAGCAGTATAGGTAGCTCTGGAAACACCATATATTTT
many,TRBV9,TRBJ2-5,TRBD2,16,CASSVATTSGQETQYF,TGTGCCAGCAGCGTAGCTACAACTAGCGGCCAAGAGACCCAGTACTTC
-,TRBV7-8,TRBJ2-7,TRBD1,12,CASSIDRVEQYF,TGTGCCAGCAGCATAGACAGGGTTGAGCAGTACTTC
-,TRBV27,TRBJ1-5,-,16,CASRQEGGYSNQPQHF,TGTGCCAGCCGTCAGGAGGGAGGGTATAGCAATCAGCCCCAGCATTTT
-,TRBV20-1,TRBJ2-7,TRBD1,13,CSARGTGGYEQYF,TGCAGTGCTAGAGGGACAGGGGGGTACGAGCAGTACTTC
few,TRBV4-3,TRBJ1-1,-,16,CASSQDRGAWDTEAFF,TGCGCCAGCAGCCAAGATCGGGGGGCCTGGGACACTGAAGCTTTCTTT